The 31 T cell receptor beta chains below all came from one sample that was sequenced in a study of CD8+ T cells in alopecia areata. Sequencing templates came from extracted RNA that was reverse transcribed into cDNA. Using immunoSEQ multiplex PCR, the repertoire was profiled, and TCRdb retains in-frame clones only, with some absent. Of about 110,000 clones in the sample, roughly 60% were seen once. Specimen: CD8+ T cells sorted from blood. The source is a human donor in good health.

The gene calls are TRBV9 and TRBJ1-3; D gene unclear. Germline V gene data show CDR1 as SGDLS and CDR2 as YYNGEE. The length of the CDR3 is 15 residues. Trimming shortened V by 3 bases and J by 0 bases, and 10 bases separated the two germline ends. The CDR3 region is CASSGYSFSGNTIYF. The CDR3, as DNA: TGTGCCAGCAGCGGATACAGCTTCTCTGGAAACACCATATATTTT.

The chain uses TRBV5-4 and TRBJ2-7; possible D gene TRBD2, 5 bases. Germline V gene lookup returns CDR1 SGHNT and CDR2 YYREEE (reference sequence). This CDR3 region has 18 residues. V gave up 1 base and J gave up 3 bases, with 23 bases separating them. CDR3 protein: CASSLKRLRVGRSYEQYF. For the CDR3, the DNA is TGTGCCAGCAGCTTGAAGAGACTACGCGTGGGTAGAAGCTACGAGCAGTACTTC.

The gene calls are TRBV7-6 and TRBJ2-1, with 8 bases fitting TRBD1. The CDR3 loop spans 16 amino acids. CDR1 is SGHVS, CDR2 FNYEAQ, per germline. V shed 5 bases, J shed 4 bases, and the junction held 10 bases outside the gene matches. The CDR3 reads CASSPGGWTGYNEQFF. CDR3 in DNA: TGTGCCAGCAGCCCCGGGGGATGGACAGGGTACAATGAGCAGTTCTTC.

V is TRBV29-1 and J is TRBJ2-7, with D perhaps matching TRBD1 or TRBD2 (5 bases each). CDR3 length: 13 amino acids. V lost 3 bases and J 5 bases, leaving 14 bases between the germline ends. Germline V gives CDR1 SQVTM, CDR2 ANQGSEA. CDR3: CSVELRDANEQYF. Here the CDR3 DNA reads TGCAGCGTTGAGTTGAGGGACGCCAACGAGCAGTACTTC.

There are a few counts of this clone. This chain connects TRBV5-6 to TRBJ2-5; TRBD2 matches at 13 bases. Germline V gives CDR1 SGHDT, CDR2 YYEEEE. The CDR3 runs 16 residues. V was clipped by 3 bases and J by 3 bases; unmatched bases: 5. Written as DNA, the CDR3 is TGTGCCAGCAGCTGGGGGACTAGCGGGGTGGAAGAGACCCAGTACTTC. Its protein product is CASSWGTSGVEETQYF. The full variable domain, in which reference TRBV5-6 and TRBJ2-5 provide the parts outside the CDR3, is DAGVTQSPTHLIKTRGQQVTLRCSPKSGHDTVSWYQQALGQGPQFIFQYYEEEERQRGNFPDRFSGHQFPNYSSELNVNALLLGDSALYLCASSWGTSGVEETQYFGPGTRLLVL.

This sequence joins TRBV6-1 and TRBJ2-6; maybe TRBD1 (5 bases). Trimming removed 6 bases at V and 0 bases at J, with 9 bases between. CDR3 size: 15 residues. CDR1 and CDR2 (germline): MNHNS, SASEGT. The CDR3 coding sequence is TGTGCCAGCAGCCTAGGGGTCTCTGGGGCCAACGTCCTGACTTTC. Translation gives CASSLGVSGANVLTF.

This rearrangement joins TRBV7-9 to TRBJ1-2; D uncertain. CDR1 is SEHNR and CDR2 is FQNEAQ in the germline V gene (reference sequence). This CDR3 has 12 residues. V was pared by 8 bases and J by 6 bases, with 13 bases between. This chain's CDR3 is CASSEGWDGYTF. In DNA, the CDR3 is TGTGCCAGCTCGGAAGGGTGGGATGGCTACACCTTC.

In the case of this clone: A far larger clone is only one base removed, so a read error is likely. The CDR3 sequence: CASSPTGLGQPQHF. The CDR3 DNA sequence: TGTGCCAGCAGCCCGACAGGGTTGGGACAGCCCCAGCATTTT. The V call is TRBV9, the J call TRBJ1-5; 7 bases map to TRBD1. The germline CDR1 and CDR2 sequences are SGDLS and YYNGEE. The CDR3 runs to 14 residues. The V segment lost 4 bases and the J segment 7 bases; nucleotides outside the gene matches: 8.

The chain uses TRBV11-2 and TRBJ2-3; maybe TRBD1 (5 bases). Trimming pared 4 bases from V and 4 bases from J, leaving 18 bases between. This CDR3 has 16 amino acids. Germline CDR1 reads SGHAT; CDR2 reads FQNNGV. CDR3 residues: CASSSPPGPPADTQYF. CDR3 DNA sequence: TGTGCCAGCAGCTCCCCCCCAGGGCCCCCCGCAGATACGCAGTATTTT.

This clone was recorded a few times. The chain recombines TRBV5-8 with TRBJ1-4, with D possibly matching TRBD1 (5 bases). Germline V lookup: CDR1 SGHTS, CDR2 YDEGEE. Trimming stripped 4 bases from V and 6 bases from J, with 16 bases between. The CDR3 totals 15 residues. The CDR3 DNA follows: TGTGCCAGCAGCACCGGGACGGCGCCTGATGAAAAACTGTTTTTT. Protein sequence: CASSTGTAPDEKLFF.

The chain carries TRBV28 and TRBJ2-7; D ambiguous. The CDR3 is 11 residues long. Germline V gene lookup returns CDR1 MDHEN and CDR2 SYDVKM. V gave up 8 bases and J gave up 4 bases, with 9 bases separating them. The CDR3 region is CASGQRYEQYF. In DNA form, the CDR3 reads TGTGCCAGCGGTCAACGGTACGAGCAGTACTTC.

The table lists this clone with a few counts. This chain links TRBV7-8 with TRBJ2-1; the D gene is possibly TRBD2 (7 bases). V gave up 2 bases and J gave up 2 bases, with 13 bases separating them. Germline CDR1 and CDR2: SGHVS and FQNEAQ. The CDR3 has 16 amino acids. CDR3 in DNA: TGTGCCAGCAGCTTATATCGAGGGGGGGCCTACAATGAGCAGTTCTTC. It is translated as CASSLYRGGAYNEQFF.

The chain has TRBV6-5 and TRBJ1-5; D unresolved. V lost 2 bases and J 8 bases, leaving 10 bases between the germline ends. The length of the CDR3 is 13 residues. Germline-derived CDR1 and CDR2 are MNHEY and SVGAGI. CDR3 nucleotides: TGTGCCAGCAGTTACACGTTCCGCGAGCCCCAGCATTTT. Translated: CASSYTFREPQHF.

This clone was recorded only once. The chain carries TRBV7-2 and TRBJ2-7; TRBD2 matches at 9 bases. CDR3 length equals 14 residues. Losses at the gene ends were 5 bases for V and 5 bases for J; bases not matched to a gene: 7. Per germline, CDR1 SGHTA and CDR2 FQGNSA. The CDR3 coding sequence is TGTGCCAGCAGCACGCTAGCGGGGTGGGACGAGCAGTACTTC. Encoded protein: CASSTLAGWDEQYF.

V is TRBV5-2 and J is TRBJ2-1; no DNA check was done on the table's D call, TRBD1. TRBV5-2 is a pseudogene segment. This CDR3 comprises 20 residues. This chain's CDR3 is CASSQIRTGERKSSYNEQFF. CDR3 DNA sequence: TGTGCCAGCAGCCAAATAAGGACAGGGGAACGAAAGAGCTCCTACAATGAGCAGTTCTTC.

The V and J genes are TRBV18 and TRBJ2-5, with 9 positions matching TRBD2. The CDR3 covers 20 residues. Looked up from germline, CDR1 is KGHSH and CDR2 is LQKENI. Germline trimming cut 3 bases from V and 4 bases from J; bases unmatched to any gene: 21. This CDR3 reads CASSPFYGTSFLGSGETQYF. DNA of the CDR3: TGTGCCAGCTCACCTTTTTACGGGACTAGCTTCTTGGGATCCGGAGAGACCCAGTACTTC. Full variable domain (outside the CDR3, taken from reference TRBV18 and TRBJ2-5): NAGVMQNPRHLVRRRGQEARLRCSPMKGHSHVYWYRQLPEEGLKFMVYLQKENIIDESGMPKERFSAEFPKEGPSILRIQQVVRGDSAAYFCASSPFYGTSFLGSGETQYFGPGTRLLVL.

J is TRBJ1-5 and V is TRBV11-2; no reliable D call. There are 15 residues in the CDR3. Germline V gives CDR1 SGHAT, CDR2 FQNNGV. V was shortened by 0 bases and J by 5 bases, with 11 bases between the two germline ends. This CDR3 reads CASSLEYGADQPQHF. The CDR3 coding sequence is TGTGCCAGCAGCTTAGAATACGGTGCCGATCAGCCCCAGCATTTT. Based on the CDR3 plus reference TRBV11-2 and TRBJ1-5, the full variable domain is EAGVAQSPRYKIIEKRQSVAFWCNPISGHATLYWYQQILGQGPKLLIQFQNNGVVDDSQLPKDRFSAERLKGVDSTLKIQPAKLEDSAVYLCASSLEYGADQPQHFGDGTRLSIL.

The J gene is TRBJ2-7, the V gene TRBV7-9; D unclear. The V end was cut by 5 bases, the J end by 1 base, with 9 bases between. Germline V gene data show CDR1 as SEHNR and CDR2 as FQNEAQ (reference sequence). This CDR3 spans 13 amino acids. This CDR3 reads CASSPAESYEQYF. CDR3 DNA: TGTGCCAGCAGCCCTGCAGAGTCCTACGAGCAGTACTTC.

This chain joins TRBV5-1 and TRBJ1-1, with D maybe TRBD1 (5 bases). The CDR3 covers 14 residues. Germline CDR1 reads SGHRS; CDR2 reads YFSETQ. The V and J ends lost 4 bases and 1 base respectively, with 11 bases between them. CDR3 DNA: TGCGCCAGCAGCCCAGAAACAGGGAACACTGAAGCTTTCTTT. This translates into CASSPETGNTEAFF. Full variable domain (rest looked up from reference TRBV5-1 and TRBJ1-1): KAGVTQTPRYLIKTRGQQVTLSCSPISGHRSVSWYQQTPGQGLQFLFEYFSETQRNKGNFPGRFSGRQFSNSRSEMNVSTLELGDSALYLCASSPETGNTEAFFGQGTRLTVV.

CDR3 nucleotides: TGTGCCAGCAGATCAGACGGAAGCACAGATACGCAGTATTTT. This codes for CASRSDGSTDTQYF. This chain links TRBV5-5 with TRBJ2-3; no definite D call. V was clipped by 5 bases and J by 0 bases, with 10 bases between them. This CDR3 has 14 residues. The germline V gene encodes CDR1 SGHKS and CDR2 YYEKEE (reference sequence).

The chain carries TRBV13 and TRBJ2-1, with 7 positions matching TRBD2. Germline V gives CDR1 PRHDT, CDR2 FYEKMQ (reference sequence). V was pared by 4 bases and J by 8 bases, with 14 bases of the junction left unmatched. The CDR3 totals 16 residues. The CDR3 sequence is CASSSQGAGRGDEQFF. In nucleotides, the CDR3 is TGTGCCAGCAGCTCCCAAGGAGCGGGGCGAGGCGATGAGCAGTTCTTC.

J is TRBJ2-3 and V is TRBV21-1; the listed D gene, TRBD2, was not tested against the DNA. TRBV21-1 is flagged as a pseudogene. CDR3 length: 15 residues. The CDR3 bases are TGTGCCAGCAGCAACGTAGCGGGGAGCACAGATACGCAGTATTTT. Translating gives CASSNVAGSTDTQYF.

The chain joins TRBV5-1 to TRBJ2-5; D might be TRBD1 (5 bases). Germline loops: CDR1 SGHRS, CDR2 YFSETQ. CDR3 length: 15 amino acids. Trimming left V 7 bases short and J 5 bases short, with 21 bases between. DNA of the CDR3: TGCGCCAGCTCCCCCGACAGTCCCGTCTGGGAGACCCAGTACTTC. Protein sequence: CASSPDSPVWETQYF.

The gene calls are TRBV30 and TRBJ2-7; D not resolved. Germline V CDR1 and CDR2: GTSNPN, SVGIG (reference sequence). V was pared by 0 bases and J by 3 bases, with 9 bases between. This CDR3 contains 13 residues. The CDR3 protein is CAWSVGTNYEQYF. The DNA of the CDR3 is TGTGCCTGGAGTGTAGGTACAAACTACGAGCAGTACTTC.

This clone was seen just once. Here the CDR3 DNA reads TGCGCCAGCAGTCCCGCTTGGGGGTCACCCCTCCACTTT. Translation: CASSPAWGSPLHF. V is TRBV5-1 and J is TRBJ1-6, with a possible D match to TRBD1 (5 bases). Trimming pared 5 bases from V and 10 bases from J, leaving 13 bases between. This CDR3 has 13 amino acids. Germline V gene data show CDR1 as SGHRS and CDR2 as YFSETQ.

In this sample, this clone turned up a few times. The V and J genes are TRBV29-1 and TRBJ2-5, with 12 positions matching TRBD2. The junction had 10 bases not matched to a gene; V was cut back by 0 bases and J by 2 bases. The CDR3 consists of 18 residues. Germline CDR1 SQVTM, CDR2 ANQGSEA. The CDR3 is CSVEDGLAGMRGQETQYF. Written as DNA, the CDR3 is TGCAGCGTTGAAGATGGACTAGCGGGGATGAGGGGGCAAGAGACCCAGTACTTC.

This clone was picked up a small number of times. The V gene is TRBV7-9, the J gene TRBJ2-2; D possibly corresponds to TRBD1 (6 bases). Trimming left V 5 bases short and J 6 bases short, with 19 bases between. This CDR3 spans 16 amino acids. Germline V lookup: CDR1 SEHNR, CDR2 FQNEAQ (reference sequence). The CDR3 spells CASSPSIGHRAGELFF. The CDR3 coding sequence is TGTGCCAGCAGCCCATCGATCGGGCACAGGGCCGGGGAGCTGTTTTTT.

This clone appeared a single time. The rearrangement uses TRBV2 and TRBJ2-7; tentative D call: TRBD2 (6 bases). V was cut by 1 base and J by 1 base, with 11 bases left in between. This CDR3 is 15 amino acids long. The germline gives CDR1 SNHLY, CDR2 FYNNEI. As DNA, the CDR3 is TGTGCCAGCAGTGAAGGCGGGACCCCTTCCTACGAGCAGTACTTC. Translating gives CASSEGGTPSYEQYF.

The V call is TRBV11-2, the J call TRBJ2-5, with 7 nucleotides matching TRBD2. The CDR3 is 14 amino acids. V was pared by 4 bases and J by 7 bases, with 9 bases of the junction left unmatched. Germline CDR1 is SGHAT and CDR2 is FQNNGV. DNA for the CDR3: TGTGCCAGCAGCTGGGGAGGGCTCCGGGGGACCCAGTACTTC. Translated, it gives CASSWGGLRGTQYF. The full variable domain, its missing parts supplied by reference TRBV11-2 and TRBJ2-5, is EAGVAQSPRYKIIEKRQSVAFWCNPISGHATLYWYQQILGQGPKLLIQFQNNGVVDDSQLPKDRFSAERLKGVDSTLKIQPAKLEDSAVYLCASSWGGLRGTQYFGPGTRLLVL.

The genes are TRBV7-6 and TRBJ2-6; D uncertain. The length of the CDR3 is 14 residues. In germline, CDR1 is SGHVS, CDR2 FNYEAQ. V was cut by 4 bases and J by 5 bases, with 9 bases left in between. The CDR3 nucleotides are TGTGCCAGCAGCTCCCCGCCCCGGGCCAACGTCCTGACTTTC. Its translation is CASSSPPRANVLTF.

The chain links TRBV6-6 to TRBJ1-2; D call uncertain. Germline CDR1 is MNHNY and CDR2 is SVGAGI (reference sequence). This CDR3 has 12 residues. The V end lost 2 bases, the J end lost 7 bases, and 8 bases lay between the germline ends. CDR3: CASSYALSGYTF. DNA for the CDR3: TGTGCCAGCAGTTACGCCCTTTCTGGCTACACCTTC.